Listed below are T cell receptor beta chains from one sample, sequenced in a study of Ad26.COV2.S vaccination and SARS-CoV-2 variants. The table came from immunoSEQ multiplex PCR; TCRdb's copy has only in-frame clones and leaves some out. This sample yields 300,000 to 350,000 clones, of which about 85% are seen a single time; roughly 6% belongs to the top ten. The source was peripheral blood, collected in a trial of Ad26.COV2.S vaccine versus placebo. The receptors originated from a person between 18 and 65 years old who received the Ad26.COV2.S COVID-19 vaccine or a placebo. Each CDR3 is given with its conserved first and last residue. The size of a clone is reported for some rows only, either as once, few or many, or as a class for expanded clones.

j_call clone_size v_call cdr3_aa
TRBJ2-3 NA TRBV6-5 CASRDWGDTQYF
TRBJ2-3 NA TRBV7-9 CASSGEGSTDTQYF
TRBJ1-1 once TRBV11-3 CASSLGQHTEAFF
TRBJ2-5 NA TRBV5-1 CASNRGAEEETQYF
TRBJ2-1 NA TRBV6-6 CASSYSTDANEQFF
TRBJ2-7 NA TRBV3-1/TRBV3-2 CASSHVSTVTYEQYF
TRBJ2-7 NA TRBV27 CASGRAEQYF
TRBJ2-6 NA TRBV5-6 CASRLGIELVLTF
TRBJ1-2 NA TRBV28 CASSFSGFGYTF
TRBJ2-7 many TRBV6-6 CASNPGQGLNYEQYF
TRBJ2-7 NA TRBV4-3 CASSRLAGGYEQYF
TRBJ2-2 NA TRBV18 CASSPLQGATYTGELFF
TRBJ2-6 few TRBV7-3 CASSLSSGANVLTF
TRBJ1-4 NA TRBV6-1 CASSEALRGEKLFF
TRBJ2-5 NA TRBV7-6 CASSLRGRQETQYF
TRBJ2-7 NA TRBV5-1 CASSLVGDSYEQYF
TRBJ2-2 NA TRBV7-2 CASSADRARSLSGELFF
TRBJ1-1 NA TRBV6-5 CASSLTGDWTEAFF